This is a list of T cell receptor beta chains from one sample in a study of blood T cell repertoires in COVID-19. Assay used: immunoSEQ multiplex PCR; TCRdb lists only in-frame clones, some missing. This table has 25,000 to 30,000 clones, 70% to 90% appearing once. Material for sequencing was peripheral blood. The source is a human donor in a cohort sampled during active COVID-19. CDR3s leave out the opening cysteine and the closing phenylalanine or tryptophan. Each record gives: J gene, V gene, clone size, CDR3 protein. Some rows mark clone size as missing; the rest say once, few, many or name a class of expanded clone.

j_gene: TRBJ1-1; v_gene: TRBV25-1; abundance: .; CDR3aa: ASSPTLQGRVAEAF
j_gene: TRBJ1-2; v_gene: TRBV6-5; abundance: .; CDR3aa: ASSYFGVYGYT
j_gene: TRBJ1-6; v_gene: TRBV4-2; abundance: once; CDR3aa: ASSPDSYTSYNSPLH
j_gene: TRBJ1-4; v_gene: TRBV6-5; abundance: .; CDR3aa: ASSSGTNEKLF
j_gene: TRBJ2-3; v_gene: TRBV7-2; abundance: once; CDR3aa: ASSLERFGQGRSDTQY
j_gene: TRBJ2-7; v_gene: TRBV5-1; abundance: few; CDR3aa: ASSFIPGQRPY
j_gene: TRBJ1-5; v_gene: TRBV6-5; abundance: .; CDR3aa: ASEGTGDQPQH
j_gene: TRBJ2-2; v_gene: TRBV5-1; abundance: .; CDR3aa: ASSFRDRDTGELF
j_gene: TRBJ1-2; v_gene: TRBV6-5; abundance: .; CDR3aa: ASSYSSAGPYGYT
j_gene: TRBJ1-2; v_gene: TRBV2; abundance: few; CDR3aa: ASSGLRGGYGYT
j_gene: TRBJ2-3; v_gene: TRBV6-2/TRBV6-3; abundance: .; CDR3aa: ASSYTPPGQPSTDTQY
j_gene: TRBJ1-6; v_gene: TRBV3-1/TRBV3-2; abundance: .; CDR3aa: ASSPRASRSPLH
j_gene: TRBJ2-2; v_gene: TRBV7-3; abundance: .; CDR3aa: ASTTATGTGELF
j_gene: TRBJ1-2; v_gene: TRBV6-2/TRBV6-3; abundance: .; CDR3aa: ASSSRASGYT
j_gene: TRBJ2-1; v_gene: TRBV7-6; abundance: .; CDR3aa: ASSPFPRADEQF
j_gene: TRBJ1-5; v_gene: TRBV19; abundance: once; CDR3aa: ASSTQGGDQPQH
j_gene: TRBJ1-1; v_gene: TRBV5-1; abundance: .; CDR3aa: ASSPEGTYTEAF
j_gene: TRBJ2-1; v_gene: TRBV2; abundance: .; CDR3aa: ATRGVPSYNEQF
j_gene: TRBJ2-2; v_gene: TRBV7-2; abundance: .; CDR3aa: ASYSGNTGELF
j_gene: TRBJ1-2; v_gene: TRBV2; abundance: .; CDR3aa: ASSEDRDRDGYT
j_gene: TRBJ2-2; v_gene: TRBV27; abundance: .; CDR3aa: ASKAGAENTGELF
j_gene: TRBJ2-3; v_gene: TRBV30; abundance: .; CDR3aa: AWSGPVRTDTQY
j_gene: TRBJ1-3; v_gene: TRBV3-1/TRBV3-2; abundance: .; CDR3aa: ASSHTDRFSGNTIY
j_gene: TRBJ1-1; v_gene: TRBV7-6; abundance: .; CDR3aa: ASSGFDSREAF